The 15 T cell receptor beta chains below come from one sample, sequenced in a study of cytomegalovirus exposure and HLA in healthy donors. The PCR made use of 60 Vbeta and 13 Jbeta primers. Only in-frame clones appear in the TCRdb table, and some are missing; sequencing was by immunoSEQ multiplex PCR. The sample consists of approximately 110,000 clones, over 70% of them appearing once. The specimen was PBMCs. The receptors come from a man aged 30-40 years in good health and CMV-seronegative.

The chain has TRBV29-1 and TRBJ1-2, with 8 bases that match TRBD1. The germline V gene has CDR1 SQVTM and CDR2 ANQGSEA. The CDR3 loop spans 13 amino acids. The ends lost 3 bases at V and 8 bases at J; junction bases unmatched: 8. This CDR3 is CSVDPTGTGGYTF. As DNA, the CDR3 is TGCAGCGTTGACCCAACAGGGACAGGCGGCTACACCTTC. Full variable domain (rest looked up from reference TRBV29-1 and TRBJ1-2): SAVISQKPSRDICQRGTSLTIQCQVDSQVTMMFWYRQQPGQSLTLIATANQGSEATYESGFVIDKFPISRPNLTFSTLTVSNMSPEDSSIYLCSVDPTGTGGYTFGSGTRLTVV.

The chain carries TRBV5-1 and TRBJ2-5, with D hard to call. Trimming shortened V by 4 bases and J by 5 bases, and 15 bases separated the two germline ends. This CDR3 has 14 amino acids. Germline loops: CDR1 SGHRS, CDR2 YFSETQ. The CDR3 region is CASSPLILRETQYF. The CDR3 coding sequence is TGCGCCAGCAGCCCCCTAATTCTGCGGGAGACCCAGTACTTC.

The chain joins TRBV14 to TRBJ2-7, with TRBD2 as a possible D gene (5 bases). The V gene lost 2 bases and the J gene lost 7 bases, with 9 bases spanning the gap. In germline, CDR1 is SGHDN, CDR2 FVKESK. The CDR3 contains 12 residues. CDR3 nucleotide sequence: TGTGCCAGCAGCCAACGGGGTATTGAGCAGTACTTC. Amino acids: CASSQRGIEQYF.

J is TRBJ2-1 and V is TRBV5-1; the match to TRBD1 covers 10 bases. CDR3 size: 15 residues. Germline trimming cut 4 bases from V and 7 bases from J; bases unmatched to any gene: 8. Germline CDR1 reads SGHRS; CDR2 reads YFSETQ. The CDR3 nucleotides read TGCGCCAGCAGCACCCGACAGGGGGCAGGGAATGAGCAGTTCTTC. Protein sequence: CASSTRQGAGNEQFF.

The J gene is TRBJ2-1, the V gene TRBV2; a weak D match, TRBD2 (6 bases). V lost 6 bases to trimming and J lost 7 bases, with 16 bases between them. The CDR3 extends over 14 amino acids. Per the germline V gene, CDR1 is SNHLY and CDR2 is FYNNEI. CDR3 loop: CASSVPGLKNEQFF. CDR3 bases: TGTGCCAGCAGCGTACCGGGACTCAAAAATGAGCAGTTCTTC.

This clone was recorded once. The V call is TRBV6-5, the J call TRBJ2-3; D possibly corresponds to TRBD1 (6 bases). Deletions cut 6 bases from V and 3 bases from J, with 16 bases between. Germline values: CDR1 MNHEY, CDR2 SVGAGI. The CDR3 contains 15 residues. The CDR3 loop is CASSRLQGITDTQYF. DNA for the CDR3: TGTGCCAGCAGCCGGTTGCAGGGGATTACAGATACGCAGTATTTT.

The V call is TRBV5-5, the J call TRBJ2-7; 12 bases fit TRBD2. CDR1 SGHKS and CDR2 YYEKEE come from the germline V gene (reference sequence). Trimming cost V 4 bases and J 1 base; bases outside gene matches: 6. The length of the CDR3 is 16 residues. The CDR3: CASSARLAGVSYEQYF. CDR3 sequence (DNA): TGTGCCAGCAGCGCCAGACTAGCGGGAGTATCCTACGAGCAGTACTTC. Drawing the rest from reference TRBV5-5 and TRBJ2-7, the complete variable domain is DAGVTQSPTHLIKTRGQQVTLRCSPISGHKSVSWYQQVLGQGPQFIFQYYEKEERGRGNFPDRFSARQFPNYSSELNVNALLLGDSALYLCASSARLAGVSYEQYFGPGTRLTVT.

V gene TRBV6-6 combines with J gene TRBJ1-5; D is undetermined. CDR1 is MNHNY and CDR2 is SVGAGI in the germline V gene (reference sequence). CDR3 length: 15 amino acids. The V gene lost 4 bases and the J gene lost 6 bases, with 16 bases spanning the gap. The CDR3 reads CASSWSGYGGQPQHF. The CDR3 DNA reads as TGTGCCAGCAGTTGGAGCGGATACGGCGGTCAGCCCCAGCATTTT.

This clone was detected a few times. J is TRBJ1-1 and V is TRBV5-1, with D unclear. The CDR3 is 13 amino acids. Per germline, CDR1 SGHRS and CDR2 YFSETQ. Trimming removed 2 bases at V and 4 bases at J, with 9 bases between. This CDR3 reads CASSLREGTEAFF. CDR3 bases: TGCGCCAGCAGCTTAAGGGAGGGCACTGAAGCTTTCTTT.

CDR3 loop: CAWSRTVNTGELFF. As DNA, the CDR3 is TGTGCCTGGTCTCGGACAGTGAACACCGGGGAGCTGTTTTTT. The chain employs TRBV30 and TRBJ2-2; D may be TRBD1 (6 bases). The length of the CDR3 is 14 residues. Germline V gene sequence: CDR1 GTSNPN, CDR2 SVGIG (reference sequence). V shed 5 bases and J shed 1 base, with 11 bases lying between them.

The chain uses TRBV25-1 and TRBJ1-6; no clear D. The germline V gene has CDR1 MGHDK and CDR2 SYGVNS. The CDR3 loop spans 14 amino acids. Trimming removed 2 bases from V and 10 bases from J, with 12 bases in between. The CDR3 nucleotides are TGTGCCAGCAGTGAACGGGGAGACGAATCACCCCTCCACTTT. This sequence encodes CASSERGDESPLHF.

This clone was seen a few times. This chain connects TRBV6-6 to TRBJ1-5; D unresolved. The CDR3 consists of 12 residues. Germline V lookup: CDR1 MNHNY, CDR2 SVGAGI (reference sequence). V was clipped by 8 bases and J by 6 bases, with 11 bases between them. The CDR3 sequence is CASSHGLQPQHF. The CDR3 DNA reads TGTGCCAGCTCACATGGGCTTCAGCCCCAGCATTTT.

This chain links TRBV18 with TRBJ2-7; 7 bases fit TRBD2. Germline loops: CDR1 KGHSH, CDR2 LQKENI. This CDR3 has 14 residues. Trimming cost V 3 bases and J 5 bases; bases outside gene matches: 7. CDR3 amino acids: CASSPWGGADEQYF. The CDR3 nucleotides read TGTGCCAGCTCACCCTGGGGAGGGGCGGACGAGCAGTACTTC.

The chain joins TRBV6-5 to TRBJ1-1; 10 bases align to TRBD1. The ends lost 4 bases at V and 8 bases at J; junction bases unmatched: 1. The CDR3 covers 12 residues. Germline-derived CDR1 and CDR2 are MNHEY and SVGAGI. CDR3 in amino acids: CASSLTGGEAFF. The CDR3 coding sequence is TGTGCCAGCAGTTTGACAGGGGGCGAAGCTTTCTTT.

This chain joins TRBV2 and TRBJ2-7; 11 nucleotides align to TRBD2. Germline V gene sequence: CDR1 SNHLY, CDR2 FYNNEI. The length of the CDR3 is 12 residues. CDR3 loop: CASSTGLAVPFV. In DNA form, the CDR3 reads TGTGCCAGCAGCACGGGACTAGCGGTTCCCTTTGTG.